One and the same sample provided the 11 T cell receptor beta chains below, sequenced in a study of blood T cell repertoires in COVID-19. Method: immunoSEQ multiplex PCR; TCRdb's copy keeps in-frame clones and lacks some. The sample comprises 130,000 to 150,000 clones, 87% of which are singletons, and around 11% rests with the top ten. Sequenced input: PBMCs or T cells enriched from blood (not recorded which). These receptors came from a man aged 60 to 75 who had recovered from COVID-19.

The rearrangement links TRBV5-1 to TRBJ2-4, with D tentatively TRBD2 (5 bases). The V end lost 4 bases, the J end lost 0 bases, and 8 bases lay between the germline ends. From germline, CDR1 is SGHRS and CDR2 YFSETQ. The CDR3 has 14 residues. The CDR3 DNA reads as TGCGCCAGCAGCGGAGGTCTAGCCAAAAACATTCAGTACTTC. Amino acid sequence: CASSGGLAKNIQYF.

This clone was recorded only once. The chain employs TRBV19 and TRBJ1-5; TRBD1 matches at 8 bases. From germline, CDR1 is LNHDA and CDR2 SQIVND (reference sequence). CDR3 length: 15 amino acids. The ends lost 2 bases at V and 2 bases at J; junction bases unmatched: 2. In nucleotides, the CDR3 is TGTGCCAGTAGTATAACAGGGGGAGGCAATCAGCCCCAGCATTTT. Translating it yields CASSITGGGNQPQHF. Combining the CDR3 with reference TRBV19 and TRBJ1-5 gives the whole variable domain DGGITQSPKYLFRKEGQNVTLSCEQNLNHDAMYWYRQDPGQGLRLIYYSQIVNDFQKGDIAEGYSVSREKKESFPLTVTSAQKNPTAFYLCASSITGGGNQPQHFGDGTRLSIL.

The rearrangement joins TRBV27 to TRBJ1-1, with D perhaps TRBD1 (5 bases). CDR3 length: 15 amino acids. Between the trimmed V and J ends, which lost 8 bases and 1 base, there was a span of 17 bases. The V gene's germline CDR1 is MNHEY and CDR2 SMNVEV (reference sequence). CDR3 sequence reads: CASSRGSAANTEAFF. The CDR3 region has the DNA TGTGCCAGCTCCCGGGGGTCGGCGGCGAACACTGAAGCTTTCTTT.

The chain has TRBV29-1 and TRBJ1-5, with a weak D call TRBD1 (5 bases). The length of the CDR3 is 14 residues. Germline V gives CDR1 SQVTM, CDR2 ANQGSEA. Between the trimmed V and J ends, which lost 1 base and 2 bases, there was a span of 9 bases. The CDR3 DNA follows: TGCAGCGTTGAAGTAGGAGGGGGCAATCAGCCCCAGCATTTT. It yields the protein CSVEVGGGNQPQHF.

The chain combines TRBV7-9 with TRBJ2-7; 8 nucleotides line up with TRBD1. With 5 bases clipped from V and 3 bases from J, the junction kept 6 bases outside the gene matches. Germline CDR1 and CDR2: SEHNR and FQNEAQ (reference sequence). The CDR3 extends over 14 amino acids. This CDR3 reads CASSGQGLNYEQYF. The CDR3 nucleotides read TGTGCCAGCAGCGGACAGGGACTCAACTACGAGCAGTACTTC. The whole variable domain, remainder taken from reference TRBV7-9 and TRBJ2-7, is DTGVSQNPRHKITKRGQNVTFRCDPISEHNRLYWYRQTLGQGPEFLTYFQNEAQLEKSRLLSDRFSAERPKGSFSTLEIQRTEQGDSAMYLCASSGQGLNYEQYFGPGTRLTVT.

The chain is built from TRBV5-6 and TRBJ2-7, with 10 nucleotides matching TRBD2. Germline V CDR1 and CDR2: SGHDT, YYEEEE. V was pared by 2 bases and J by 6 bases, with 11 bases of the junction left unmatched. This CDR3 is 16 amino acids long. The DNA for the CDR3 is TGTGCCAGCAGCTTAGCTAGCGGGGGCTCCACGAGCGAGCAGTACTTC. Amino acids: CASSLASGGSTSEQYF. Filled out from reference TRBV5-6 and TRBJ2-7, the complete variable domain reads DAGVTQSPTHLIKTRGQQVTLRCSPKSGHDTVSWYQQALGQGPQFIFQYYEEEERQRGNFPDRFSGHQFPNYSSELNVNALLLGDSALYLCASSLASGGSTSEQYFGPGTRLTVT.

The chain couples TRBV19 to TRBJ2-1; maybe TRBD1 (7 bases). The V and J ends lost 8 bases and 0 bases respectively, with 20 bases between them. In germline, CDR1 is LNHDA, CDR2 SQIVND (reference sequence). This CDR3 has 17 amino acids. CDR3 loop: CASQRLAGGGSYNEQFF. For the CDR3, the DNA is TGTGCCAGTCAACGGTTGGCAGGGGGAGGCTCCTACAATGAGCAGTTCTTC.

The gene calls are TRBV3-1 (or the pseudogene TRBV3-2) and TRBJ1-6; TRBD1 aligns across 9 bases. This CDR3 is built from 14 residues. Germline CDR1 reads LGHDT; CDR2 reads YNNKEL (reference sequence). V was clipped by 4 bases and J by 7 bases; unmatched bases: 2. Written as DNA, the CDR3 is TGTGCCAGCAGCCTTGGACAGGGGAATTCACCCCTCCACTTT. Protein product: CASSLGQGNSPLHF.

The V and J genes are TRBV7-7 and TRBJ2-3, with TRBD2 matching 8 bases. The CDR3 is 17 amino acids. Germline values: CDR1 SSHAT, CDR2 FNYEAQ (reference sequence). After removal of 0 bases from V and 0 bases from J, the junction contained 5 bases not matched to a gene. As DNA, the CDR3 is TGTGCCAGCAGCTTAGCACTCAGCGGGGGTAGCACAGATACGCAGTATTTT. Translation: CASSLALSGGSTDTQYF.

CDR3 bases: TGTGCCAGCAGCCCCCGGGGACTGAATTACGAGCAGTACTTC. This codes for CASSPRGLNYEQYF. The chain is built from TRBV3-1 (or the pseudogene TRBV3-2) and TRBJ2-7; perhaps TRBD2 as D (6 bases). Germline V lookup: CDR1 LGHDT, CDR2 YNNKEL (reference sequence). V lost 4 bases to trimming and J lost 4 bases, with 14 bases between them. This CDR3 has 14 amino acids.

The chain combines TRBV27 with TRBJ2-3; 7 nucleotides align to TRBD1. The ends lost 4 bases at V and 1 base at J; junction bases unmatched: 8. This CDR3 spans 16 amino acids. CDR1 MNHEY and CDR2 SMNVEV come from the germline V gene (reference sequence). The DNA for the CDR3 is TGTGCCAGCAGTTGGGACAGTTCAACGGGCACAGATACGCAGTATTTT. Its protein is CASSWDSSTGTDTQYF.